Listed here is a single TCR beta chain. The data originate from a study of blood T cell repertoires in COVID-19. Study background: T cells, B-cell-depleted T cells, or PBMCs supplied cDNA or gDNA.

The CDR3 loop spans 13 amino acids. Looked up from germline, CDR1 is MNHNS and CDR2 is SASEGT. V shed 2 bases and J 6 bases; nucleotides not matched to a gene: 2. Authors' methods: Amplifying reference gene primers gave estimates of nucleated cell counts. TCRdb's table, derived via immunoSEQ multiplex PCR, lists solely in-frame clones and lacks some. From that table come the V and J calls and clone size; the DNA was used to work out D and trimming. This table has 95,000 to 100,000 clones, approximately 90% appearing once. Patients in Seattle were enrolled during active infection, then followed longitudinally.

This sequence was found in a human donor with COVID-19, enrolled during active disease. The donor label of this sample is uncertain. V usage is TRBV6-1 and J usage is TRBJ1-2; TRBD1 agrees at 8 bases. Sequencing used peripheral blood. The CDR3 sequence: CASSERTGNGYTF. The CDR3 nucleotides are TGTGCCAGCAGTGAAAGGACAGGGAATGGCTACACCTTC.